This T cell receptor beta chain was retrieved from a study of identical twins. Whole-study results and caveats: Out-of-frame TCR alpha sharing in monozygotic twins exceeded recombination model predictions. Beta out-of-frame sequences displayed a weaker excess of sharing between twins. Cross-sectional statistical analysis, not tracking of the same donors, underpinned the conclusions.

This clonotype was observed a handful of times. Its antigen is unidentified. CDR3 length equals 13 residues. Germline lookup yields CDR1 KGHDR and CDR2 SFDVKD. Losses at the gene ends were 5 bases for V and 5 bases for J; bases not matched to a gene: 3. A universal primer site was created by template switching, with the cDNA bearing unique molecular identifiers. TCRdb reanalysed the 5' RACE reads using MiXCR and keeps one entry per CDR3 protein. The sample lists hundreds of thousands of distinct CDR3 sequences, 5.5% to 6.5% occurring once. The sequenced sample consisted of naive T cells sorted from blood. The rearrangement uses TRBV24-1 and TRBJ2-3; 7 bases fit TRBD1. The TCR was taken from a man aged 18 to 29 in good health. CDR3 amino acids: CATSVTGVDTQYF. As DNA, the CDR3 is TGTGCCACCAGTGTCACAGGGGTAGATACGCAGTATTTT.